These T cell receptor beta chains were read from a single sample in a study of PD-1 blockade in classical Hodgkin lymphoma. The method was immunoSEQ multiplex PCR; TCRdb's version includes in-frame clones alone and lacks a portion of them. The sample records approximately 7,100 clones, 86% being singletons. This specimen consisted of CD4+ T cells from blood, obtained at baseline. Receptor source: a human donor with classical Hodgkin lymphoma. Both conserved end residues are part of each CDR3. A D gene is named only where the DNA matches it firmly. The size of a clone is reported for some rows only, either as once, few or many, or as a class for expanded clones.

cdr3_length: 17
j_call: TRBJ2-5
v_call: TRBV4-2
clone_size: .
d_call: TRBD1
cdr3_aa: CASSQKGASGIIETQYF
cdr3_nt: TGTGCCAGCAGCCAAAAGGGGGCGTCAGGGATCATAGAGACCCAGTACTTC

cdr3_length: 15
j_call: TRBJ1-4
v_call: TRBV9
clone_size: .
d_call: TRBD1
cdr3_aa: CASSPQGTAFEKLFF
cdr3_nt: TGTGCCAGCAGCCCCCAAGGGACAGCCTTTGAAAAACTGTTTTTT

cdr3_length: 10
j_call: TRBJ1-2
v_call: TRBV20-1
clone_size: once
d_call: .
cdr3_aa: CSAQKNGYTF
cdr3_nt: TGCAGTGCTCAGAAAAATGGCTACACCTTC

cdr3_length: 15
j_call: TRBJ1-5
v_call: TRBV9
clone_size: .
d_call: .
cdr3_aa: CASSVAAGPDGPQHF
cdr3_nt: TGTGCCAGCAGCGTAGCGGCGGGACCCGACGGGCCCCAGCATTTT

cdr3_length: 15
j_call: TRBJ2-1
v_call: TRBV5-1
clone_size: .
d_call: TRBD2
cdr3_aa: CASSPIAGGPIEQFF
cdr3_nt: TGCGCCAGCAGCCCCATAGCGGGGGGGCCTATTGAGCAGTTCTTC

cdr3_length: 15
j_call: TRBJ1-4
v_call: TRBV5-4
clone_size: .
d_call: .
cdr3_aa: CASSFGGSTNEKLFF
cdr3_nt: TGTGCCAGCAGCTTCGGCGGTTCAACTAATGAAAAACTGTTTTTT

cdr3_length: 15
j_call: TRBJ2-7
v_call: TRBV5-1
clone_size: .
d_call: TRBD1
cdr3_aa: CASSLGGTGGYEQYF
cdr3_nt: TGCGCCAGCAGCTTGGGCGGGACAGGGGGCTACGAGCAGTACTTC

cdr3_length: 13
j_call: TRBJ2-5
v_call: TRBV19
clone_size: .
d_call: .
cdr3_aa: CASSILAQETQYF
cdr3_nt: TGTGCCAGTAGTATCCTAGCGCAAGAGACCCAGTACTTC

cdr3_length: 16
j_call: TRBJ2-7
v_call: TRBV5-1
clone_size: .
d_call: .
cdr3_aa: CASSLLPRDTAYEQYF
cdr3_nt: TGCGCCAGCAGCTTGCTCCCCCGGGACACCGCCTACGAGCAGTACTTC

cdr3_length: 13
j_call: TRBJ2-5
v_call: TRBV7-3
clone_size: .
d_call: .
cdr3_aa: CASSPMMGETQYF
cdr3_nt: TGTGCCAGCAGTCCTATGATGGGGGAGACCCAGTACTTC

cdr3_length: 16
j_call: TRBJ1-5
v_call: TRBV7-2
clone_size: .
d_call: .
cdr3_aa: CASSPRFDSQNQPQHF
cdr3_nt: TGTGCCAGCAGCCCCAGGTTCGACAGCCAAAATCAGCCCCAGCATTTT

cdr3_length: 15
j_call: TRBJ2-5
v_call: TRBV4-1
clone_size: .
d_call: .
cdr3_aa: CASSQVRDSLATQYF
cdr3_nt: TGCGCCAGCAGCCAAGTGCGGGACAGCTTGGCGACCCAGTACTTC

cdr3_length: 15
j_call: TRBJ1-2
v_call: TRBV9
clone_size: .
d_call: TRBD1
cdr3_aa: CASSVGGTGDSGYTF
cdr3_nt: TGTGCCAGCAGCGTAGGTGGGACAGGGGATAGTGGCTACACCTTC